The 14 T cell receptor beta chains below were found in one sample sequenced in a study of memory CD4+ T cells and cytomegalovirus serostatus. Measured with immunoSEQ multiplex PCR; TCRdb has only the in-frame clones, and not every one. The table shows more than 55,000 clones, with more than 75% occurring only once. Single viable CD3+CD4+CD8-CD45RO+ cells were sorted as the memory CD4+ T cells. Material for sequencing was memory CD4+ T cells from blood. These TCRs come from an adult in good health and CMV-seronegative.

The rearrangement links TRBV19 to TRBJ2-6; no definite D call. The CDR3 has 15 amino acids. Germline values: CDR1 LNHDA, CDR2 SQIVND (reference sequence). Deletions cut 7 bases from V and 0 bases from J, with 10 bases between. The CDR3 loop is CASTPAPSGANVLTF. CDR3 DNA sequence: TGTGCCAGTACCCCGGCTCCCTCTGGGGCCAACGTCCTGACTTTC. Looking up the rest from reference TRBV19 and TRBJ2-6 gives the full variable domain: DGGITQSPKYLFRKEGQNVTLSCEQNLNHDAMYWYRQDPGQGLRLIYYSQIVNDFQKGDIAEGYSVSREKKESFPLTVTSAQKNPTAFYLCASTPAPSGANVLTFGAGSRLTVL.

The V gene is TRBV6-5, the J gene TRBJ1-3; 10 bases map to TRBD1. Germline V CDR1 and CDR2: MNHEY, SVGAGI. V lost 5 bases, J lost 5 bases, and 3 bases stayed unmatched. CDR3 length equals 14 residues. This CDR3 reads CASSRDRGRNTIYF. The CDR3 DNA is TGTGCCAGCAGTCGGGACAGGGGTAGAAACACCATATATTTT.

V and J are TRBV4-2 and TRBJ2-1; D not certain. Trimming stripped 4 bases from V and 3 bases from J, with 13 bases between. The CDR3 loop spans 15 amino acids. Germline V gene sequence: CDR1 LGHNA, CDR2 YNFKEQ. CDR3 residues: CASSLEQIVYNEQFF. CDR3 in DNA: TGTGCCAGCAGCCTTGAGCAGATCGTCTACAATGAGCAGTTCTTC.

The chain carries TRBV18 and TRBJ1-2; tentatively, D is TRBD1 (6 bases). The length of the CDR3 is 16 residues. Trimming pared 3 bases from V and 4 bases from J, leaving 18 bases between. Germline lookup yields CDR1 KGHSH and CDR2 LQKENI. In nucleotides, the CDR3 is TGTGCCAGCTCACCGCGACAGGAGGAGGTTGGCTATGGCTACACCTTC. As protein: CASSPRQEEVGYGYTF.

The V call is TRBV5-1, the J call TRBJ1-1; the match to TRBD1 covers 9 bases. The V and J ends lost 5 bases and 2 bases, in that order; junction bases with no gene match: 10. There are 16 residues in the CDR3. CDR1 is SGHRS, CDR2 YFSETQ, per germline. CDR3 nucleotides: TGCGCCAGCAGGCCGGGACAGGGAGGGGGAAACACTGAAGCTTTCTTT. Amino acid sequence: CASRPGQGGGNTEAFF.

The CDR3, as DNA: TGTGCCCTAGGATCGGGCGGACCAGATACGCAGTATTTT. The encoded protein is CALGSGGPDTQYF. The chain joins TRBV10-3 to TRBJ2-3; D is uncertain. The CDR3 loop spans 13 amino acids. Germline lookup yields CDR1 ENHRY and CDR2 SYGVKD. Between the trimmed V and J ends, which lost 11 bases and 4 bases, there was a span of 16 bases.

About this clone itself: This same CDR3 is encoded by further DNA sequences in the sample. The CDR3 sequence: CAWSMWGGRYEQYF. In DNA, the CDR3 is TGTGCCTGGAGTATGTGGGGAGGCCGGTACGAGCAGTACTTC. The J gene is TRBJ2-7, the V gene TRBV30, with a tentative D call TRBD2 (6 bases). The CDR3 is made up of 14 amino acids. V was shortened by 2 bases and J by 4 bases, with 15 bases between the two germline ends. From germline, CDR1 is GTSNPN and CDR2 SVGIG (reference sequence).

This sequence joins TRBV11-1 and TRBJ1-5; 7 bases fit TRBD1. Losses at the gene ends were 2 bases for V and 0 bases for J; bases not matched to a gene: 4. The CDR3 totals 16 residues. Looked up from germline, CDR1 is SGHAT and CDR2 is FQDESV (reference sequence). In DNA form, the CDR3 reads TGTGCCAGCAGCTTATGGACAGGATATAGCAATCAGCCCCAGCATTTT. As protein: CASSLWTGYSNQPQHF.

The rearrangement uses TRBV18 and TRBJ2-7; no definite D call. The V end was cut by 2 bases, the J end by 2 bases, with 10 bases between. The CDR3 sequence is 14 residues long. The germline CDR1 and CDR2 sequences are KGHSH and LQKENI. CDR3: CASSPESVTYEQYF. CDR3 DNA: TGTGCCAGCTCACCAGAATCGGTCACCTACGAGCAGTACTTC.

In DNA, the CDR3 is TGTGCCACCAGCAGACAGGGTCCCGACGAGCAGTACTTC. Protein sequence: CATSRQGPDEQYF. This chain uses TRBV15 with TRBJ2-7; tentatively, D is TRBD1 (5 bases). The CDR3 loop spans 13 amino acids. Trimming left V 2 bases short and J 5 bases short, with 10 bases between. CDR1 is LNHNV and CDR2 is YYDKDF in the germline V gene (reference sequence).

This clone was counted a few times. The chain combines TRBV5-1 with TRBJ1-2, with 9 bases lining up with TRBD1. The trim removed 4 bases at V and 8 bases at J, leaving 12 bases unmatched. Germline V gene sequence: CDR1 SGHRS, CDR2 YFSETQ. This CDR3 has 15 residues. The CDR3 region is CASSGPGTGSFGYTF. CDR3 coding DNA: TGCGCCAGCAGCGGGCCCGGGACAGGGTCCTTCGGCTACACCTTC. Full variable domain (remainder filled in from reference TRBV5-1 and TRBJ1-2): KAGVTQTPRYLIKTRGQQVTLSCSPISGHRSVSWYQQTPGQGLQFLFEYFSETQRNKGNFPGRFSGRQFSNSRSEMNVSTLELGDSALYLCASSGPGTGSFGYTFGSGTRLTVV.

V gene TRBV18 combines with J gene TRBJ1-4; tentative D call: TRBD1 (5 bases). CDR1 is KGHSH and CDR2 is LQKENI in the germline V gene. V gave up 0 bases and J gave up 7 bases, with 12 bases separating them. The length of the CDR3 is 15 residues. The chain's CDR3 is CASSPPPGLGEKLFF. CDR3 nucleotide sequence: TGTGCCAGCTCACCACCTCCGGGGCTTGGTGAAAAACTGTTTTTT.

This rearrangement joins TRBV11-2 to TRBJ2-2, with 9 nucleotides matching TRBD2. V lost 0 bases, J lost 8 bases, and 7 bases stayed unmatched. This CDR3 is built from 16 residues. Germline CDR1 is SGHAT and CDR2 is FQNNGV. This CDR3 is CASSLDSLAGAGELFF. The CDR3 DNA is TGTGCCAGCAGCTTAGATTCGTTAGCGGGAGCTGGGGAGCTGTTTTTT.

This chain connects TRBV12-5 to TRBJ2-7; a possible D gene is TRBD1 (7 bases). Germline CDR1 reads LGHNT; CDR2 reads FRNRAP. The CDR3 is 15 residues long. V lost 4 bases and J lost 0, with 13 bases in between. The CDR3 loop reads CASGWLRDSSYEQYF. In DNA, the CDR3 is TGTGCTAGTGGTTGGTTGCGGGACAGCTCCTACGAGCAGTACTTC.